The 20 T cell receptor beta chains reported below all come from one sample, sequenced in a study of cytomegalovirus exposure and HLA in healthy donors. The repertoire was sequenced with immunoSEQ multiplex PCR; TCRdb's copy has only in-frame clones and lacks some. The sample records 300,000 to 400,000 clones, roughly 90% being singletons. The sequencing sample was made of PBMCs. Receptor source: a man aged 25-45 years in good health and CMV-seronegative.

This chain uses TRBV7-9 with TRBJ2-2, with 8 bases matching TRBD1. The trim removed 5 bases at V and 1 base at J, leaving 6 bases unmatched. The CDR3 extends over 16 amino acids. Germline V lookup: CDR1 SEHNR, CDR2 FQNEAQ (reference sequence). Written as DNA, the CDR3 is TGTGCCAGCAGCACATCCGGGACAGGGAACACCGGGGAGCTGTTTTTT. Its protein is CASSTSGTGNTGELFF.

CDR3 sequence reads: CASSGGTSGGPSSYEQYF. CDR3 bases: TGTGCCAGCTCGGGAGGGACTAGCGGGGGCCCAAGCTCCTACGAGCAGTACTTC. The V and J genes are TRBV18 and TRBJ2-7; 14 nucleotides match TRBD2. Unmatched junction bases numbered 10, after V lost 6 bases and J lost 0 bases. The CDR3 is 18 amino acids. Germline CDR1 KGHSH, CDR2 LQKENI.

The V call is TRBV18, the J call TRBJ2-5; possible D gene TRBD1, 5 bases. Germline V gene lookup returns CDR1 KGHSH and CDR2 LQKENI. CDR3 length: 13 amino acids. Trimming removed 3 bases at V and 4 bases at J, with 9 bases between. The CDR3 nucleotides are TGTGCCAGCTCACCGAGGCAGGGAGAGACCCAGTACTTC. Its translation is CASSPRQGETQYF.

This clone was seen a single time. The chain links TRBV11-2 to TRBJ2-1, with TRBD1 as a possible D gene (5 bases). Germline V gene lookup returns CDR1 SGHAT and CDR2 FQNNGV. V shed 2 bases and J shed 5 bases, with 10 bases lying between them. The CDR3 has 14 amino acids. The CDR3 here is CASSLSETDNEQFF. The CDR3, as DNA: TGTGCCAGCAGCTTATCCGAGACAGACAATGAGCAGTTCTTC.

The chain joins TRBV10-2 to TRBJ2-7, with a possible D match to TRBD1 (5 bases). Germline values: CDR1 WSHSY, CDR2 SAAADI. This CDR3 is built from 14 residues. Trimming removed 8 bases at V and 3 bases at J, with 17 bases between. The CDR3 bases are TGCGCCAGCCTGCAGGGCCTCGTGATCTACGAGCAGTACTTC. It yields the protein CASLQGLVIYEQYF.

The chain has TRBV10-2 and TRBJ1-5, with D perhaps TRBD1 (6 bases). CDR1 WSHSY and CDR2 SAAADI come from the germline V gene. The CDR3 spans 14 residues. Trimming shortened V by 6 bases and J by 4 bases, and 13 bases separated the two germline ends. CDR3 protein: CASRKTGNNQPQHF. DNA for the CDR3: TGCGCCAGCAGAAAAACAGGGAATAATCAGCCCCAGCATTTT.

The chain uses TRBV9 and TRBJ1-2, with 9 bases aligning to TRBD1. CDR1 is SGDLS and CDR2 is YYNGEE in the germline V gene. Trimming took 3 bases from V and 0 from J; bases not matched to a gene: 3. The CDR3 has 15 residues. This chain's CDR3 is CASSARDRANYGYTF. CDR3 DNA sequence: TGTGCCAGCAGCGCCCGGGACAGGGCTAACTATGGCTACACCTTC.

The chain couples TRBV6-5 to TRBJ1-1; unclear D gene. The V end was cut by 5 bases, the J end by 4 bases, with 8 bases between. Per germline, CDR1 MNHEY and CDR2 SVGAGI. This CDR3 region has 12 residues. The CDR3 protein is CASSRSGTEAFF. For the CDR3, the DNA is TGTGCCAGCAGTCGGTCGGGCACTGAAGCTTTCTTT.

CDR3 protein: CASSPGQGANTDTQYF. In nucleotides, the CDR3 is TGTGCCAGCAGCCCTGGACAGGGGGCGAACACAGATACGCAGTATTTT. The gene calls are TRBV5-8 and TRBJ2-3; 11 bases agree with TRBD1. The CDR3 has 16 amino acids. Germline V CDR1 and CDR2: SGHTS, YDEGEE. After removal of 4 bases from V and 2 bases from J, the junction contained 6 bases not matched to a gene.

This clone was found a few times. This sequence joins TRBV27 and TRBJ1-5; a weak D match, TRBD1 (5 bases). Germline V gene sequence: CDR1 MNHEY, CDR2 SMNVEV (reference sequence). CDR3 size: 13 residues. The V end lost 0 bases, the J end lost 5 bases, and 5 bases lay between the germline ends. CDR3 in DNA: TGTGCCAGCAGTTTATCGGGGCATCAGCCCCAGCATTTT. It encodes CASSLSGHQPQHF.

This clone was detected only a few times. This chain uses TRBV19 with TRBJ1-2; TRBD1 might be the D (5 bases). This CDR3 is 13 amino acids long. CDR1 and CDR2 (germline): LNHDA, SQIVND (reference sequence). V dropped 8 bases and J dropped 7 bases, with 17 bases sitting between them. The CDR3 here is CASEAGWGFGYTF. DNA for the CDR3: TGTGCCAGTGAGGCGGGGTGGGGGTTTGGCTACACCTTC.

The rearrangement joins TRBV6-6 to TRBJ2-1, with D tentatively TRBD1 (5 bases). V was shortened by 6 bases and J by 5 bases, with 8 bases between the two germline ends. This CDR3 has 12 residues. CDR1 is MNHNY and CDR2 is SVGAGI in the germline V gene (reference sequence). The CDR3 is CASRATDNEQFF. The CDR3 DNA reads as TGTGCCAGCAGAGCGACAGACAATGAGCAGTTCTTC.

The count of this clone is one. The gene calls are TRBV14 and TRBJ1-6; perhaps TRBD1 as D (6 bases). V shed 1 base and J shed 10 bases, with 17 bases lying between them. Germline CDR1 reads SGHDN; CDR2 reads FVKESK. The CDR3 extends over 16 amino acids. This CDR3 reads CASSQGAIQGRSPLHF. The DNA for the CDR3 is TGTGCCAGCAGCCAAGGGGCAATACAGGGAAGATCACCCCTCCACTTT.

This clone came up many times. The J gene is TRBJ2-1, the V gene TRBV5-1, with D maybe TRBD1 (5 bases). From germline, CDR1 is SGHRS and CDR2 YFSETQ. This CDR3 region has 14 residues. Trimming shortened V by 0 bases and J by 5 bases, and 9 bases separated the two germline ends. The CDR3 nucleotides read TGCGCCAGCAGCTTGGGCAGGGTAGACAATGAGCAGTTCTTC. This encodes CASSLGRVDNEQFF.

CDR3 nucleotides: TGTGCCTGGGCGACAGGGTGGGCCACTGAAGCTTTCTTT. Translated: CAWATGWATEAFF. The chain recombines TRBV30 with TRBJ1-1; 7 bases align to TRBD1. Germline lookup yields CDR1 GTSNPN and CDR2 SVGIG (reference sequence). CDR3 size: 13 residues. V shed 5 bases, J shed 4 bases, and the junction held 7 bases outside the gene matches.

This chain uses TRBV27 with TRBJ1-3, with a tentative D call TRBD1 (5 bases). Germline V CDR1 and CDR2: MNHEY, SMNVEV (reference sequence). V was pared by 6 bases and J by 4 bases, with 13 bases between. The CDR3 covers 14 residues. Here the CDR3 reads CASRSAGLGNTIYF. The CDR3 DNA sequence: TGTGCCAGCAGGTCCGCAGGGCTAGGAAACACCATATATTTT.

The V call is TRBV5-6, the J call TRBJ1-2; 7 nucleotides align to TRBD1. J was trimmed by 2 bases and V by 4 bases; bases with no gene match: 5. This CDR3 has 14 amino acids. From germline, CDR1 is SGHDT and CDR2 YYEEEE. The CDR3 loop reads CASSQGQENYGYTF. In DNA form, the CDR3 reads TGTGCCAGCAGCCAAGGACAGGAGAACTATGGCTACACCTTC.

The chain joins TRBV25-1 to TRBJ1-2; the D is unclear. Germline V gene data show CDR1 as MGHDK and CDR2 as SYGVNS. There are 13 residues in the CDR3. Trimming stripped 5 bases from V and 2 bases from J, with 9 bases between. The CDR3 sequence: CASSFTSNYGYTF. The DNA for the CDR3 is TGTGCCAGCAGTTTTACATCAAACTATGGCTACACCTTC.

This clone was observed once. The CDR3 DNA reads TGTGCCAGCAGCTTACAGGGAAAAAGGACCTTC. It is translated as CASSLQGKRTF. The V and J genes are TRBV7-2 and TRBJ1-2; tentatively, D is TRBD1 (5 bases). The CDR3 spans 11 residues. Germline assignment: CDR1 SGHTA and CDR2 FQGNSA. V was cut by 2 bases and J by 14 bases, with 12 bases left in between.

CDR3 nucleotide sequence: TGTGCCAGCAGGAGGGGGATTGGAGAGACCCAGTACTTC. This sequence encodes CASRRGIGETQYF. J is TRBJ2-5 and V is TRBV2; TRBD1 is a possible D gene (6 bases). Germline V gene sequence: CDR1 SNHLY, CDR2 FYNNEI. The V end was cut by 6 bases, the J end by 4 bases, with 12 bases between. The CDR3 is made up of 13 amino acids.